This entry features one TCR beta chain sequence. Its matching antigen is unknown. Stable Graves' hyperthyroidism meant no ophthalmopathy progression within 18 months. Isolation of PBMCs was performed on around 9.8 ml fresh peripheral blood. CDR1 and CDR2 (germline): DFQATT, SNEGSKA (reference sequence). V gave up 0 bases and J gave up 5 bases, with 16 bases separating them. This CDR3 region has 15 residues. TCR beta CDR3 regions were amplified from RNA. Carried out on the TCR CDR3, a first-round RT-PCR used the HTBI primer set. TCRdb reprocessed the multiplex PCR reads with MiXCR, giving one entry per CDR3 protein. The sample contains around 620,000 distinct CDR3 sequences, about 16% of which appear only once. This record comes from a study of T cells in Graves' hyperthyroidism and ophthalmopathy. Findings of the study overall: Ophthalmopathy stood apart from stable hyperthyroidism in a 13 V-J model.

Material for sequencing was blood. This TCR was recovered from a woman aged 25 to 39 with Graves' hyperthyroidism. The chain employs TRBV20-1 and TRBJ1-2, with D perhaps matching TRBD1 (6 bases). CDR3 sequence: CSARDKITGSYGYTF. In DNA, the CDR3 is TGCAGTGCTAGAGACAAAATCACAGGGAGTTATGGCTACACCTTC.